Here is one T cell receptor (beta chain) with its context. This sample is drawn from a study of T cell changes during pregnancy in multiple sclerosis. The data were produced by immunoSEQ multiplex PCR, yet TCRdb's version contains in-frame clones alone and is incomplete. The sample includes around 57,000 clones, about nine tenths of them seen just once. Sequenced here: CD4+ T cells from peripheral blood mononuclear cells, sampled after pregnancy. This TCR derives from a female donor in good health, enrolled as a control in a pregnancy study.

The CDR3 nucleotides read TGCAGCGTTGACTTCGGCAGGGGGGCGGACACTGAAGCTTTCTTT. Translated: CSVDFGRGADTEAFF. The chain couples TRBV29-1 to TRBJ1-1; 7 bases match TRBD1. The CDR3 consists of 15 residues. Germline V gene sequence: CDR1 SQVTM, CDR2 ANQGSEA. With 3 bases clipped from V and 3 bases from J, the junction kept 10 bases outside the gene matches.